This is a list of T cell receptor beta chains from one sample in a study of blood T cell repertoires in COVID-19. Only in-frame clones appear in the TCRdb table, and some are missing; sequencing was by immunoSEQ multiplex PCR. The table records approximately 70,000 clones, about 75% of them present only once. Sequencing was performed on PBMCs or T cells enriched from blood (not recorded which). The receptor set was obtained from a woman aged 60-75 years who had been exposed to COVID-19. CDR3s include the opening cysteine and the closing phenylalanine or tryptophan. The D gene is left open where the match is weak. For some rows the clone size is stated as once, few or many, or as a class when expanded; others skip it.

V	size	J	D	DNA	CDR3
TRBV29-1	-	TRBJ1-4	TRBD1	TGCAGCGCCGAACAGGGGGCAAATGAAAAACTGTTTTTT	CSAEQGANEKLFF
TRBV10-1	-	TRBJ1-2	-	TGCGCCAGCAGTGATTTGGTCCGCAGGGGCTTTTATGGCTACACCTTC	CASSDLVRRGFYGYTF
TRBV18	-	TRBJ2-7	TRBD2	TGTGCCAGCTCACCGGGCGGGAGCTACGAGCAGTACTTC	CASSPGGSYEQYF
TRBV5-1	few	TRBJ1-1	TRBD1	TGCGCCAGCAGCTTGGAGGGGGCCGCCCCCACTGAAGCTTTCTTT	CASSLEGAAPTEAFF
TRBV19	many	TRBJ1-5	-	TGTGCCAGTAATAGTTTTTTAGGCAATCAGCCCCAGCATTTT	CASNSFLGNQPQHF
TRBV15	-	TRBJ1-6	TRBD1	TGTGCCACCAGCAGAGAGACCGGGACAGGGAGTTCACCCCTCCACTTT	CATSRETGTGSSPLHF
TRBV18	-	TRBJ1-6	-	TGTGCCAGCTCGAAACAGGGAGACTCACCCCTCCACTTT	CASSKQGDSPLHF
TRBV11-2	-	TRBJ2-7	-	TGTGCCAGCAGCTTAGAAAGGGGGGAGCAGTACTTC	CASSLERGEQYF
TRBV27	-	TRBJ2-1	TRBD1	TGTGCCAGCAGTTTCTTCCCTCTCGGGACAGGGGCGGACAATGAGCAGTTCTTC	CASSFFPLGTGADNEQFF
TRBV4-3	once	TRBJ2-1	-	TGCGCCAGCAGCCAAGATGGGCGGGGAAACAATGAGCAGTTCTTC	CASSQDGRGNNEQFF
TRBV28	-	TRBJ1-1	-	TGTGCCAGCGGAACGGGCACTGAAGCTTTCTTT	CASGTGTEAFF
TRBV18	-	TRBJ1-1	-	TGTGCCAGCGGGCAGTCCCCCAGAAACACTGAAGCTTTCTTT	CASGQSPRNTEAFF
TRBV6-6	-	TRBJ2-7	-	TGTGCCAGCAGTCTTACACCTTACGAGCAGTACTTC	CASSLTPYEQYF
TRBV2	few	TRBJ2-5	-	TGTGCCAGCACTCGGGACTCCTTGATAAAGACCCAGTACTTC	CASTRDSLIKTQYF
TRBV5-1	-	TRBJ2-1	-	TGCGCCAGCAGCTTGCTAGGTCGACGCAATGAGCAGTTCTTC	CASSLLGRRNEQFF
TRBV5-1	-	TRBJ2-1	TRBD2	TGCGCCAGCAGCCGGACTAGCGGGCTATACTCCCTCTACAATGAGCAGTTCTTC	CASSRTSGLYSLYNEQFF
TRBV5-1	-	TRBJ2-3	TRBD2	TGCGCCGGCAGCGGGGGACGACTAGCGGGGAGGGTGGCAGATACGCAGTATTTT	CAGSGGRLAGRVADTQYF
TRBV9	-	TRBJ1-1	-	TGTGCCAGCAGCGTTGAGCCATCCAACAGGCCCACTGAAGCTTTCTTT	CASSVEPSNRPTEAFF
TRBV30	-	TRBJ1-5	-	TGTGCCTGGAGTCTGGCACCAAATCAGCCCCAGCATTTT	CAWSLAPNQPQHF
TRBV30	-	TRBJ1-2	-	TGTGCCTGGACCATAAACCAGGGAGGGGGAGGCTACACCTTC	CAWTINQGGGGYTF
TRBV5-1	-	TRBJ1-1	-	TGCGCCAGCAGCCCCCTGCAGGCGAACACTGAAGCTTTCTTT	CASSPLQANTEAFF
TRBV5-1	-	TRBJ1-1	-	TGCGCCAGCAGCTTGGAGTCAGGGCCCGGGCAGGCTTTCTTT	CASSLESGPGQAFF